This section outlines one T cell receptor (beta chain) sequence together with its context. The table came from immunoSEQ multiplex PCR; TCRdb's copy has only in-frame clones and leaves some out. The sample gives around 37,000 clones, approximately 40% of which show up once; about a sixth is in the top ten. This sample was taken from a study of neoadjuvant anti-PD-1 for oral cavity cancer. Study-level background: Patients without progression got a fourth dose around day 43.

Time point in this sample: after neoadjuvant nivolumab, at surgical resection. Germline lookup yields CDR1 MNHNS and CDR2 SASEGT. Germline trimming cut 1 base from V and 5 bases from J; bases unmatched to any gene: 13. There are 17 residues in the CDR3. This TCR was sampled from a person aged 40 to 85 with oral cavity squamous cell carcinoma. This chain joins TRBV6-1 and TRBJ2-5; 7 bases fit TRBD1. The sample consisted of tumor tissue, taken after nivolumab (anti-PD-1) treatment. CDR3 amino acids: CASSEDVVGGLRETQYF. The CDR3 bases are TGTGCCAGCAGTGAAGATGTAGTAGGGGGCCTGCGGGAGACCCAGTACTTC.